The 20 T cell receptor beta chains reported below all come from one sample, sequenced in a study of blood T cell repertoires in COVID-19. This table comes from immunoSEQ multiplex PCR, and its TCRdb copy is limited to in-frame clones, with some not included. This sample has about 140,000 clones, with around four fifths found just once. Sequenced material: PBMCs or T cells enriched from blood (not recorded which). The source is a woman in her forties or fifties with acute COVID-19.

This clone has a handful of counts. J is TRBJ2-7 and V is TRBV7-9; D might be TRBD2 (5 bases). Germline-derived CDR1 and CDR2 are SEHNR and FQNEAQ (reference sequence). This CDR3 region has 16 residues. V gave up 2 bases and J gave up 7 bases, with 21 bases separating them. The CDR3 region is CASSLRAGGLKMEQYF. CDR3 coding DNA: TGTGCCAGCAGCTTACGGGCAGGAGGCCTGAAGATGGAGCAGTACTTC.

This chain links TRBV9 with TRBJ2-7; 8 nucleotides match TRBD2. This CDR3 has 13 residues. In germline, CDR1 is SGDLS, CDR2 YYNGEE. V shed 3 bases and J 6 bases; nucleotides not matched to a gene: 5. CDR3 loop: CASSDGTRGEQYF. The CDR3 region has the DNA TGTGCCAGCAGCGACGGGACTAGGGGCGAGCAGTACTTC.

The chain carries TRBV29-1 and TRBJ1-2, with 10 positions matching TRBD1. The CDR3 covers 17 residues. Germline V gene data show CDR1 as SQVTM and CDR2 as ANQGSEA. With 2 bases clipped from V and 8 bases from J, the junction kept 17 bases outside the gene matches. The CDR3 loop is CSVEHRDRGLRGRGYTF. The CDR3 nucleotides read TGCAGCGTTGAACACCGGGACAGGGGCTTACGGGGTCGGGGCTACACCTTC.

The V call is TRBV14, the J call TRBJ1-1; D is unresolved. Germline V lookup: CDR1 SGHDN, CDR2 FVKESK. CDR3 size: 13 residues. Trimming removed 4 bases from V and 4 bases from J, with 10 bases in between. The CDR3 nucleotides are TGTGCCAGCAGCCGAATGTCGGGCACTGAAGCTTTCTTT. This codes for CASSRMSGTEAFF.

The chain joins TRBV10-3 to TRBJ1-5, with 10 nucleotides matching TRBD1. Unmatched junction bases numbered 5, after V lost 3 bases and J lost 3 bases. CDR1 and CDR2 (germline): ENHRY, SYGVKD. This CDR3 is built from 16 residues. This CDR3 reads CAISDRDRGSNQPQHF. CDR3 bases: TGTGCCATCAGTGATCGGGACAGGGGCTCCAATCAGCCCCAGCATTTT.

The chain has TRBV5-1 and TRBJ1-4, with D unresolved. Germline V gene lookup returns CDR1 SGHRS and CDR2 YFSETQ. CDR3 size: 15 residues. Trimming cost V 5 bases and J 4 bases, with 15 bases left between them. CDR3 loop: CASSFSYEDNEKLFF. The CDR3 DNA is TGCGCCAGCAGTTTCTCCTACGAGGATAATGAAAAACTGTTTTTT.

The rearrangement uses TRBV4-1 and TRBJ2-7, with TRBD2 identical over 10 bases. There are 19 residues in the CDR3. Germline-derived CDR1 and CDR2 are MGHRA and YSYEKL. Unmatched junction bases numbered 15, after V lost 4 bases and J lost 0 bases. The CDR3 DNA sequence: TGCGCCAGCAGCCGCCAACAGGGAGCTAGCGGGGGTAGCTCCTACGAGCAGTACTTC. Protein: CASSRQQGASGGSSYEQYF.

The J gene is TRBJ1-1, the V gene TRBV18; D gene uncertain. The CDR3 has 14 residues. CDR1 is KGHSH, CDR2 LQKENI, per germline. V was clipped by 7 bases and J by 3 bases, with 15 bases between them. CDR3 amino acids: CASLIQPRDTEAFF. CDR3 bases: TGTGCCAGCTTAATTCAACCTCGGGACACTGAAGCTTTCTTT.

The chain carries TRBV5-4 and TRBJ2-1; TRBD2 aligns across 8 bases. J was trimmed by 9 bases and V by 2 bases; bases with no gene match: 10. Germline-derived CDR1 and CDR2 are SGHNT and YYREEE (reference sequence). The CDR3 spans 15 residues. CDR3 DNA sequence: TGTGCCAGCAGCTTCCCGGGAGGGCCGGACGGTGAGCAGTTCTTC. Amino acid sequence: CASSFPGGPDGEQFF.

The chain joins TRBV7-8 to TRBJ1-3; 8 nucleotides line up with TRBD1. The germline gives CDR1 SGHVS, CDR2 FQNEAQ. The CDR3 length is 15 residues. With V trimmed by 5 bases and J by 4 bases, 7 bases remained unmatched. Here the CDR3 DNA reads TGTGCCAGCAGCCCCCAGGGGGCGGTCGGAAACACCATATATTTT. This translates into CASSPQGAVGNTIYF.

The gene calls are TRBV3-1 (or the pseudogene TRBV3-2) and TRBJ1-1; D perhaps matches TRBD1 (5 bases). V was pared by 4 bases and J by 2 bases, with 14 bases between. The CDR3 covers 15 residues. Germline CDR1 and CDR2: LGHDT and YNNKEL (reference sequence). CDR3: CASSRRQGQNTEAFF. The CDR3 DNA follows: TGTGCCAGCAGCCGAAGGCAGGGTCAAAACACTGAAGCTTTCTTT.

The chain employs TRBV5-1 and TRBJ1-2; D uncertain. The ends were cut back, 4 bases at V and 4 bases at J, with 20 bases in the middle. The CDR3 is 16 amino acids. CDR1 is SGHRS, CDR2 YFSETQ, per germline. The CDR3 protein is CASSAHAMSEAYGYTF. CDR3 coding DNA: TGCGCCAGCAGCGCCCACGCAATGTCGGAGGCCTATGGCTACACCTTC.

The gene calls are TRBV7-2 and TRBJ1-3, with 12 bases identical to TRBD1. The germline CDR1 and CDR2 sequences are SGHTA and FQGNSA. The CDR3 runs to 17 residues. The J segment lost 1 base and the V segment lost 5 bases, leaving 6 bases of the junction unmatched. This CDR3 is CASSRKGQGASGNTIYF. The CDR3 DNA reads TGTGCCAGCAGCCGCAAGGGACAGGGGGCATCTGGAAACACCATATATTTT. Filled out from reference TRBV7-2 and TRBJ1-3, the complete variable domain reads GAGVSQSPSNKVTEKGKDVELRCDPISGHTALYWYRQSLGQGLEFLIYFQGNSAPDKSGLPSDRFSAERTGGSVSTLTIQRTQQEDSAVYLCASSRKGQGASGNTIYFGEGSWLTVV.

The V gene is TRBV6-1, the J gene TRBJ1-2; D ambiguous. Trimming left V 0 bases short and J 8 bases short, with 19 bases between. The CDR3 length is 16 residues. In germline, CDR1 is MNHNS, CDR2 SASEGT. The CDR3 is CASSEAAFRVPRGYTF. CDR3 bases: TGTGCCAGCAGTGAAGCGGCGTTTCGCGTACCGCGGGGCTACACCTTC.

The chain recombines TRBV12-3 or TRBV12-4 with TRBJ2-1; TRBD1 is a possible D gene (5 bases). V was pared by 3 bases and J by 6 bases, with 9 bases between. This CDR3 has 13 amino acids. CDR3 loop: CASSLTAVNEQFF. The CDR3 coding sequence is TGTGCCAGCAGTTTGACAGCTGTCAATGAGCAGTTCTTC.

The rearrangement uses TRBV27 and TRBJ2-2; TRBD1 matches 7 bases. The CDR3 is made up of 14 amino acids. Trimming at V came to 6 bases and at J to 5 bases, leaving 6 bases not matched to a gene. CDR1 and CDR2 (germline): MNHEY, SMNVEV (reference sequence). In nucleotides, the CDR3 is TGTGCCAGCAGGCGACAGGGTGGTACCGGGGAGCTGTTTTTT. This codes for CASRRQGGTGELFF.

V is TRBV19 and J is TRBJ1-1; TRBD1 might be the D (5 bases). V dropped 5 bases and J dropped 0 bases, with 7 bases sitting between them. CDR1 and CDR2 (germline): LNHDA, SQIVND (reference sequence). The CDR3 is 13 amino acids. CDR3 nucleotide sequence: TGTGCCAGTAGTCAGGGTATGAACACTGAAGCTTTCTTT. Its protein is CASSQGMNTEAFF.

The chain combines TRBV4-1 with TRBJ2-2; TRBD2 agrees at 14 bases. The CDR3 length is 17 residues. The J segment lost 6 bases and the V segment lost 3 bases, leaving 6 bases of the junction unmatched. Germline lookup yields CDR1 MGHRA and CDR2 YSYEKL. The DNA for the CDR3 is TGCGCCAGCAGCCAGGGACTAGCGGGAGTTGGTCCCGGGGAGCTGTTTTTT. This encodes CASSQGLAGVGPGELFF.

The chain joins TRBV30 to TRBJ2-7, with 7 nucleotides matching TRBD1. Germline V CDR1 and CDR2: GTSNPN, SVGIG (reference sequence). Unmatched junction bases numbered 14, after V lost 0 bases and J lost 9 bases. The CDR3 runs to 15 residues. For the CDR3, the DNA is TGTGCCTGGAGTGTCCGTGAGACAGGGTTGTTGGGGCAGTACTTC. Protein sequence: CAWSVRETGLLGQYF.

CDR3 coding DNA: TGTGCCAGTAGCGCAGATGAAGCTTTCTTT. Residues: CASSADEAFF. This chain joins TRBV19 and TRBJ1-1, with D unclear. Germline V lookup: CDR1 LNHDA, CDR2 SQIVND (reference sequence). This CDR3 contains 10 residues. Between the trimmed V and J ends, which lost 6 bases and 7 bases, there was a span of 6 bases. Together with reference TRBV19 and TRBJ1-1, the CDR3 gives the full variable domain: DGGITQSPKYLFRKEGQNVTLSCEQNLNHDAMYWYRQDPGQGLRLIYYSQIVNDFQKGDIAEGYSVSREKKESFPLTVTSAQKNPTAFYLCASSADEAFFGQGTRLTVV.